The 14 T cell receptor beta chains listed next were all sequenced from one sample in a study of T cell responses to AZD1222 COVID-19 vaccine. The data were produced by immunoSEQ multiplex PCR, yet TCRdb's version contains in-frame clones alone and is incomplete. The profile shows approximately 110,000 clones, approximately 90% of them singletons. The specimen was peripheral blood, collected 28 days after the second AZD1222 dose. Source of these receptors: an adult who received the AZD1222 COVID-19 vaccine.

The chain is built from TRBV29-1 and TRBJ1-1, with D hard to call. Trimming removed 7 bases at V and 3 bases at J, with 6 bases between. The V gene's germline CDR1 is SQVTM and CDR2 ANQGSEA. CDR3 length equals 10 residues. The CDR3 bases are TGCAGCGCCGTTCACACTGAAGCTTTCTTT. This translates into CSAVHTEAFF.

V is TRBV24-1 and J is TRBJ1-2, with D maybe TRBD1 (5 bases). CDR3 length equals 12 residues. Trimming shortened V by 10 bases and J by 5 bases, and 13 bases separated the two germline ends. Germline values: CDR1 KGHDR, CDR2 SFDVKD. CDR3 sequence (DNA): TGTGCCACTAGTATCGACAGTTATGGCTACACCTTC. Translation: CATSIDSYGYTF.

The chain recombines TRBV27 with TRBJ1-1; D unclear. This CDR3 comprises 13 residues. Germline V CDR1 and CDR2: MNHEY, SMNVEV (reference sequence). V lost 6 bases, J lost 5 bases, and 13 bases lay in between. The CDR3 is CASSQAYRTEAFF. The CDR3 bases are TGTGCCAGCAGCCAGGCGTACAGAACTGAAGCTTTCTTT.

The chain carries TRBV5-6 and TRBJ2-4; the match to TRBD1 covers 8 bases. Germline V gives CDR1 SGHDT, CDR2 YYEEEE. The CDR3 has 12 amino acids. Trimming removed 4 bases from V and 13 bases from J; junction bases left unmatched: 7. DNA for the CDR3: TGTGCCAGCAGCGCCGTGGACAGGGAACAGTACTTC. This translates into CASSAVDREQYF.

The chain has TRBV5-1 and TRBJ2-2; 8 bases agree with TRBD2. J lost 4 bases, V lost 0 bases, and 5 bases had no gene match. The CDR3 consists of 16 residues. Germline V gene sequence: CDR1 SGHRS, CDR2 YFSETQ. This CDR3 is CASSLELRGATGELFF. CDR3 DNA sequence: TGCGCCAGCAGCTTGGAGTTGCGGGGGGCCACCGGGGAGCTGTTTTTT.

This chain joins TRBV10-3 and TRBJ2-1; weak D call: TRBD2 (5 bases). From germline, CDR1 is ENHRY and CDR2 SYGVKD. The CDR3 totals 13 residues. The V gene lost 2 bases and the J gene lost 7 bases, with 9 bases spanning the gap. Here the CDR3 DNA reads TGTGCCATCAGTGAGAGGGAGAGTAATGAGCAGTTCTTC. This encodes CAISERESNEQFF.

The V and J genes are TRBV9 and TRBJ2-2; D remains ambiguous. Trimming removed 7 bases from V and 5 bases from J, with 6 bases in between. This CDR3 has 11 residues. CDR1 and CDR2 from the germline V gene are SGDLS and YYNGEE. CDR3 loop: CASGVTGELFF. In DNA, the CDR3 is TGTGCCAGCGGAGTGACCGGGGAGCTGTTTTTT. Full variable domain (missing parts from reference TRBV9 and TRBJ2-2): DSGVTQTPKHLITATGQRVTLRCSPRSGDLSVYWYQQSLDQGLQFLIQYYNGEERAKGNILERFSAQQFPDLHSELNLSSLELGDSALYFCASGVTGELFFGEGSRLTVL.

CDR3 protein: CASSRSSGTTYGYTF. Here the CDR3 DNA reads TGTGCCAGCAGTCGAAGCTCCGGGACAACCTATGGCTACACCTTC. The genes are TRBV6-2 or TRBV6-3 and TRBJ1-2, with a weak D call TRBD1 (6 bases). The CDR3 runs to 15 residues. CDR1 is MNHEY, CDR2 SVGEGT, per germline. Between the trimmed V and J ends, which lost 5 bases and 4 bases, there was a span of 17 bases.

J is TRBJ1-2 and V is TRBV5-8, with D perhaps matching TRBD1 (5 bases). The V and J ends lost 1 base and 0 bases respectively, with 10 bases between them. The CDR3 sequence is 15 residues long. Germline CDR1 SGHTS, CDR2 YDEGEE. The CDR3 DNA follows: TGTGCCAGCAGCTTGTCCGCAGGGACTAACTATGGCTACACCTTC. Translating it yields CASSLSAGTNYGYTF.

This clone was detected only once. At one end, the junction sequence differs from germline, possibly due to a read error. J is TRBJ2-2 and V is TRBV7-3, with a weak D call TRBD1 (6 bases). Germline loops: CDR1 SGHTA, CDR2 FQGTGA. The length of the CDR3 is 15 residues. CDR3 DNA: TGTGCCAGCAGCCCCAGGGACACGAAGACCGGGGAGCTGTTTTTT. Translated: CASSPRDTKTGELFF.

This chain connects TRBV6-5 to TRBJ1-5; TRBD1 matches at 7 bases. CDR3 length equals 15 residues. J was trimmed by 6 bases and V by 6 bases; bases with no gene match: 11. In germline, CDR1 is MNHEY, CDR2 SVGAGI. CDR3 residues: CASSRDRVLGQPQHF. The CDR3 DNA is TGTGCCAGCAGCAGAGACAGGGTCCTTGGTCAGCCCCAGCATTTT.

V gene TRBV15 combines with J gene TRBJ2-1; no definite D call. Germline values: CDR1 LNHNV, CDR2 YYDKDF (reference sequence). This CDR3 is 15 amino acids long. Deletions cut 0 bases from V and 0 bases from J, with 6 bases between. CDR3 region: CATSRDTFSYNEQFF. The CDR3 coding sequence is TGTGCCACCAGCAGAGACACATTCTCCTACAATGAGCAGTTCTTC.

CDR3 nucleotides: TGTGCCAGCAGCAGGGGTGTTAGCAATCAGCCCCAGCATTTT. Amino acid sequence: CASSRGVSNQPQHF. The J gene is TRBJ1-5, the V gene TRBV9, with D tentatively TRBD1 (5 bases). CDR1 and CDR2 from the germline V gene are SGDLS and YYNGEE. The CDR3 has 14 residues. Trimming shortened V by 4 bases and J by 0 bases, and 8 bases separated the two germline ends.

This chain's CDR3 is CASSPGLEITEAFF. The CDR3 nucleotides are TGCGCCAGCAGCCCGGGCCTCGAGATCACTGAAGCTTTCTTT. J is TRBJ1-1 and V is TRBV4-3; no clear D gene. Germline lookup yields CDR1 LGHNA and CDR2 YSLEER. V was cut by 4 bases and J by 4 bases, with 13 bases left in between. CDR3 length equals 14 residues.